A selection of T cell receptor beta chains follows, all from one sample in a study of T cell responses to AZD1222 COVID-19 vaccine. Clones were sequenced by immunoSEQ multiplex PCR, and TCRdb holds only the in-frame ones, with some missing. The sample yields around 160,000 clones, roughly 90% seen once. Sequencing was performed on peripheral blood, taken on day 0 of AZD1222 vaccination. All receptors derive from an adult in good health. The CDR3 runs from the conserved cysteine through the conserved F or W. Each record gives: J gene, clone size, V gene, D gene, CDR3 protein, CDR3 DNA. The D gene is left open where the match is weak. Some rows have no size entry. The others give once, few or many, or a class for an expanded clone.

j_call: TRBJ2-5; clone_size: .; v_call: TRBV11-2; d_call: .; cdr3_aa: CASSALGPAGETQYF; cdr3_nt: TGTGCCAGCAGCGCACTTGGACCAGCGGGAGAGACCCAGTACTTC
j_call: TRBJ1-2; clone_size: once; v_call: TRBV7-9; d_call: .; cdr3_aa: CASSPQGRVDYGYTF; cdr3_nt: TGTGCCAGCAGCCCGCAGGGAAGGGTCGACTATGGCTACACCTTC
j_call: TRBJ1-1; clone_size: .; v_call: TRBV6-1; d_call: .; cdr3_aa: CASSDYARGVNTEAFF; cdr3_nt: TGTGCCAGCAGTGATTACGCCAGGGGCGTGAACACTGAAGCTTTCTTT
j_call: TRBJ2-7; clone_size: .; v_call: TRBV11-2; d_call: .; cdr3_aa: CASSRPGPGYEQYF; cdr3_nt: TGTGCCAGCAGCAGACCGGGACCCGGATACGAGCAGTACTTC
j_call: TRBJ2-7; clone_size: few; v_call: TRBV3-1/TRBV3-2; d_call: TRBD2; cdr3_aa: CASSQGLAGTYEQYF; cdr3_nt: TGTGCCAGCAGCCAAGGACTAGCGGGGACGTACGAGCAGTACTTC
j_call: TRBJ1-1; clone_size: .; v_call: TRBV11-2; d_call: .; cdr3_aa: CASSSTKALSEAFF; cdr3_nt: TGTGCCAGCAGTTCTACCAAAGCCCTTTCTGAAGCTTTCTTT
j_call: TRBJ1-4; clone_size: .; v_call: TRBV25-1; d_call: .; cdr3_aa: CAGSESLRGGGEKLFF; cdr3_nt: TGTGCCGGCAGTGAATCTCTGAGAGGAGGGGGAGAAAAACTGTTTTTT
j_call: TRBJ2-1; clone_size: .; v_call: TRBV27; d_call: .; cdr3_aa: CASMGSSNEQFF; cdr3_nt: TGTGCCAGCATGGGAAGTTCCAATGAGCAGTTCTTC
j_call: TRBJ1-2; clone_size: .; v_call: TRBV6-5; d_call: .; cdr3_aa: CASSPGGLTNYGYTF; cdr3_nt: TGTGCCAGCAGTCCCGGGGGCCTTACTAACTATGGCTACACCTTC
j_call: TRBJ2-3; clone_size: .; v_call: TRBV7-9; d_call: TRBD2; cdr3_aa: CASSLAGVKDTQYF; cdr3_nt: TGTGCCAGCAGCCTAGCGGGAGTTAAAGATACGCAGTATTTT
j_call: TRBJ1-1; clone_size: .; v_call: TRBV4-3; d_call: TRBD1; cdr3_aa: CASSHDRGNTEAFF; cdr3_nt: TGCGCCAGCAGCCACGACAGGGGAAACACTGAAGCTTTCTTT
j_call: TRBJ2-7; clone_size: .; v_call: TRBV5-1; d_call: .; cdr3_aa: CASSLEHSNYEQYF; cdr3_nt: TGCGCCAGCAGCTTGGAGCATTCCAACTACGAGCAGTACTTC
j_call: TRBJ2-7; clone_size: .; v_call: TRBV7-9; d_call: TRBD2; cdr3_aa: CASSLSGGESHEQYF; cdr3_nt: TGTGCCAGCAGCTTAAGTGGGGGGGAGTCCCACGAGCAGTACTTC
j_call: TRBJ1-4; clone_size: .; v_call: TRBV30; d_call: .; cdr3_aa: CAWSVGELGEKLFF; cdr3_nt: TGTGCCTGGAGTGTAGGAGAACTAGGTGAAAAACTGTTTTTT
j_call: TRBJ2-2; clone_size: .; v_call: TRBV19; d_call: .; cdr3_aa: CASSKSGRTDTGELFF; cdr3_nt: TGTGCCAGTAGTAAAAGCGGTCGTACGGACACCGGGGAGCTGTTTTTT
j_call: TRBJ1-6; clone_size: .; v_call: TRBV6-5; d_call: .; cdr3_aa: CASSQGNSPLHF; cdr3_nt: TGTGCCAGCAGTCAGGGGAATTCACCCCTCCACTTT
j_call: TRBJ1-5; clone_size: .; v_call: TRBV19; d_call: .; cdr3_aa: CASTGSNPRRNQPQHF; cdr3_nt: TGTGCCAGTACGGGGTCAAACCCTAGGAGGAATCAGCCCCAGCATTTT
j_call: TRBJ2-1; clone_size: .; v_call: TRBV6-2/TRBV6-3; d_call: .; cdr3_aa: CASSPIQGLSYNEQFF; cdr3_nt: TGTGCCAGCAGTCCGATACAGGGACTATCCTACAATGAGCAGTTCTTC
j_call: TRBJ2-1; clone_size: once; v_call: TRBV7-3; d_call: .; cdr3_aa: CASSANLEEQFF; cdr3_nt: TGTGCCAGCAGCGCTAACCTCGAAGAGCAGTTCTTC
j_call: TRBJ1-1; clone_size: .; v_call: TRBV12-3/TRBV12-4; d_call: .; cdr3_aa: CASSPSAVVGAFF; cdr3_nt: TGTGCCAGCAGCCCGAGCGCGGTCGTAGGAGCTTTCTTT
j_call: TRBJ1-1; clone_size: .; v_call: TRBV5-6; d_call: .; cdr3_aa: CASSFFGPRGTEAFF; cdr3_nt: TGTGCCAGCAGCTTTTTTGGGCCCAGAGGGACTGAAGCTTTCTTT
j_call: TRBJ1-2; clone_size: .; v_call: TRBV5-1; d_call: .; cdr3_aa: CASSLAGGQQSYGYTF; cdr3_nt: TGCGCCAGCAGCTTGGCGGGAGGACAGCAGAGCTATGGCTACACCTTC
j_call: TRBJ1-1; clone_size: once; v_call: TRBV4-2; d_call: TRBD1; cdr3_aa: CASSHRQGDEAFF; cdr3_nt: TGTGCCAGCAGCCATAGACAGGGGGATGAAGCTTTCTTT
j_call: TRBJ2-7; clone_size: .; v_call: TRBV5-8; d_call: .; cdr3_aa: CASGEITGTGWAYEQYF; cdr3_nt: TGTGCCAGCGGAGAGATAACAGGAACAGGGTGGGCCTACGAGCAGTACTTC
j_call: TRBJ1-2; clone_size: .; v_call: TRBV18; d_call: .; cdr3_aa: CASSPQGDYGYTF; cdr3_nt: TGTGCCAGCTCACCACAGGGGGACTATGGCTACACCTTC
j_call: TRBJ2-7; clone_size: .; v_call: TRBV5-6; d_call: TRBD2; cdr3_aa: CASSFDRAQRLAGIHEQYF; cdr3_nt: TGTGCCAGCAGCTTCGACAGGGCGCAGAGACTAGCGGGTATCCACGAGCAGTACTTC
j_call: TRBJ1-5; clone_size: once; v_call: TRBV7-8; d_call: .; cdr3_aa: CASSPLKGTAHQPQHF; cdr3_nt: TGTGCCAGCAGCCCTTTGAAGGGAACAGCCCATCAGCCCCAGCATTTT
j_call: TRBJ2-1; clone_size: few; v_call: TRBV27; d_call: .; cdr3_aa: CASSLGPGNEQFF; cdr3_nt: TGTGCCAGCAGTTTAGGCCCCGGGAATGAGCAGTTCTTC
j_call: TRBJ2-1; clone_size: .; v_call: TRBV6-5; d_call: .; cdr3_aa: CASSYEPGGNEQFF; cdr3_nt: TGTGCCAGCAGTTACGAGCCTGGGGGCAATGAGCAGTTCTTC
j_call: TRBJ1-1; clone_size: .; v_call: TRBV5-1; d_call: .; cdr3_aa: CASSLQGQNTEAFF; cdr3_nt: TGCGCCAGCAGCCTTCAGGGACAAAACACTGAAGCTTTCTTT
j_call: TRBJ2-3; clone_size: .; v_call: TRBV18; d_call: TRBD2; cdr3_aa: CASSPTGGVVTDTQYF; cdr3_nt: TGTGCCAGCTCTCCCACGGGAGGGGTGGTCACAGATACGCAGTATTTT
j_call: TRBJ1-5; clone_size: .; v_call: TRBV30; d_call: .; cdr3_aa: CAWSRAGLNQPQHF; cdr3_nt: TGTGCCTGGAGTAGGGCAGGGCTAAATCAGCCCCAGCATTTT
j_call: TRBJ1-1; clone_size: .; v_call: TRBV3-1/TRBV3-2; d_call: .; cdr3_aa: CASSAGNPAGTEAFF; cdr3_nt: TGTGCCAGCAGCGCTGGGAACCCGGCGGGCACTGAAGCTTTCTTT
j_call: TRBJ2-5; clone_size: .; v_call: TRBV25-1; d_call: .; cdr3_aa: CASSEAYGQTFQETQYF; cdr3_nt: TGTGCCAGCAGTGAGGCTTACGGTCAGACCTTCCAAGAGACCCAGTACTTC
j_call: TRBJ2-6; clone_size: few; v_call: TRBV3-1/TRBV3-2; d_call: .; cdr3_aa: CASSQESWLQGVSSGANVLTF; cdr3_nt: TGTGCCAGCAGCCAAGAGTCTTGGTTGCAAGGGGTAAGCTCTGGGGCCAACGTCCTGACTTTC
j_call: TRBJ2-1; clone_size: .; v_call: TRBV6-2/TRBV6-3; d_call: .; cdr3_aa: CASSYSSPGSYNEQFF; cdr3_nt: TGTGCCAGCAGTTACTCGAGTCCGGGTTCCTACAATGAGCAGTTCTTC
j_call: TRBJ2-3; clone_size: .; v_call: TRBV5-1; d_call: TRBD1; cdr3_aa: CASNYQPGQGTDTQYF; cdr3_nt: TGCGCCAGCAACTATCAACCGGGACAGGGGACAGATACGCAGTATTTT